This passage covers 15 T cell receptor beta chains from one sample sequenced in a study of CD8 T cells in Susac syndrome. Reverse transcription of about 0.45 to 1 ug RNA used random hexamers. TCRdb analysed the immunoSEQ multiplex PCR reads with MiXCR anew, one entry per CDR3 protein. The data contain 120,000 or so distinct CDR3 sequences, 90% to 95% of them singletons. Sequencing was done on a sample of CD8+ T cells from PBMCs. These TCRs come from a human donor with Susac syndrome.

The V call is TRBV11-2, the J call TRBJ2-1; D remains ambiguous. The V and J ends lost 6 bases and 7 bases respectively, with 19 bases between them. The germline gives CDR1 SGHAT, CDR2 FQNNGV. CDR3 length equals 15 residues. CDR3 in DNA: TGTGCCAGCAGTCCAACCGATTACGTTGGTAATGAGCAGTTCTTC. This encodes CASSPTDYVGNEQFF.

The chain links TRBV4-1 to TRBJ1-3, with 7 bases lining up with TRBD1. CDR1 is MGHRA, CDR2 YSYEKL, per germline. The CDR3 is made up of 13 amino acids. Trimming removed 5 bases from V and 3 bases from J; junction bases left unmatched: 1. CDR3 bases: TGCGCCAGCAGCGGGACAGTTGGAAACACCATATATTTT. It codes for CASSGTVGNTIYF.

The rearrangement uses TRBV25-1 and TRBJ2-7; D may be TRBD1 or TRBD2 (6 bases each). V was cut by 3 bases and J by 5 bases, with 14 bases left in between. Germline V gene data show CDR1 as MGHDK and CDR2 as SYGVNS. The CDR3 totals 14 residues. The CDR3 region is CASSEVGGGNEQYF. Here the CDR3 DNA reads TGTGCCAGCAGTGAGGTGGGGGGCGGCAACGAGCAGTACTTC.

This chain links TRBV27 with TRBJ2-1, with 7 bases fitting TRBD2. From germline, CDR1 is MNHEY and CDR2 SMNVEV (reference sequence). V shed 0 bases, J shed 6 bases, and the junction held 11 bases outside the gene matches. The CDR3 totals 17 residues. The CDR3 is CASSLSPFGSGLNEQFF. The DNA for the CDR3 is TGTGCCAGCAGTTTATCCCCGTTTGGTAGCGGGCTCAATGAGCAGTTCTTC.

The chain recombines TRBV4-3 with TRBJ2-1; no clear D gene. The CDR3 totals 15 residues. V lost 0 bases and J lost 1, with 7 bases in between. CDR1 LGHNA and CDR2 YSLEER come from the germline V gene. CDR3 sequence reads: CASSQDPASYNEQFF. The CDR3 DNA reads TGCGCCAGCAGCCAAGATCCGGCGTCCTACAATGAGCAGTTCTTC.

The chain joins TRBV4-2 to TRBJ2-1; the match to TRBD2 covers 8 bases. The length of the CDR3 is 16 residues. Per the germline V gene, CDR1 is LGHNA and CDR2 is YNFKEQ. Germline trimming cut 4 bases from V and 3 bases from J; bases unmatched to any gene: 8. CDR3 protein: CASSLATSDRYNEQFF. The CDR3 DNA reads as TGTGCCAGCAGCCTTGCGACTAGCGATCGCTACAATGAGCAGTTCTTC.

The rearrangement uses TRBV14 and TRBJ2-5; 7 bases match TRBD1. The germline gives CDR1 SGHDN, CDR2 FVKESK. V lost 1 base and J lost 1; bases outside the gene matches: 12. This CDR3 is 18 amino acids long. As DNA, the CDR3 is TGTGCCAGCAGCCAAGGTTTCGTCCGGGACAGCCTCCAAGAGACCCAGTACTTC. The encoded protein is CASSQGFVRDSLQETQYF.

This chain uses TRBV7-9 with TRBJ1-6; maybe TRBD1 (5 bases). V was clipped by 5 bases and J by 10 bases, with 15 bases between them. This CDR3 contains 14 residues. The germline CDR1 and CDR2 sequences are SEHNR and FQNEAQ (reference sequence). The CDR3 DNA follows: TGTGCCAGCAGCGAACCTCCCAGGGCCTCACCCCTCCACTTT. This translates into CASSEPPRASPLHF. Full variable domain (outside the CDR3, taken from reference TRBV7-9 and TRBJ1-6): DTGVSQNPRHKITKRGQNVTFRCDPISEHNRLYWYRQTLGQGPEFLTYFQNEAQLEKSRLLSDRFSAERPKGSFSTLEIQRTEQGDSAMYLCASSEPPRASPLHFGNGTRLTVT.

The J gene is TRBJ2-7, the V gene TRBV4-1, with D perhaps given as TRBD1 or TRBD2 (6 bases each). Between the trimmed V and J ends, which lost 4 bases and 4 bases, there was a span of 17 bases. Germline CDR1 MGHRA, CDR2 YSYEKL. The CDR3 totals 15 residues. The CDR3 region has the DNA TGCGCCAGCAGCCCGCCGCTCACAGGGAGGTACGAGCAGTACTTC. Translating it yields CASSPPLTGRYEQYF.

DNA for the CDR3: TGTGCCAGCAGCCAAGGGGTACCCTACGAGCAGTACTTC. Its protein is CASSQGVPYEQYF. V is TRBV3-1 and J is TRBJ2-7; D is undetermined. The CDR3 has 13 amino acids. Germline V gives CDR1 LGHDT, CDR2 YNNKEL (reference sequence). Trimming took off 1 base at V and 2 bases at J, with 6 bases between the two ends.

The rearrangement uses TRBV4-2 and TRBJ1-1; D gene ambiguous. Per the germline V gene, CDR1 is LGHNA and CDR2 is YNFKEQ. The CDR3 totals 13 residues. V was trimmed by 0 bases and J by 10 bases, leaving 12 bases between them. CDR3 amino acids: CASSQEMVGGAFF. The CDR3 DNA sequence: TGTGCCAGCAGCCAAGAAATGGTCGGAGGAGCTTTCTTT.

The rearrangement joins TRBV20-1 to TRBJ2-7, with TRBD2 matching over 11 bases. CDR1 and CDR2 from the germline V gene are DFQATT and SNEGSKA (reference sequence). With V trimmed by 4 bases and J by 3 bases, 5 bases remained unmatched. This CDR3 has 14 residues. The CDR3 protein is CSATLLAGGYEQYF. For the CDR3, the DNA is TGCAGTGCTACACTCCTAGCGGGGGGCTACGAGCAGTACTTC.

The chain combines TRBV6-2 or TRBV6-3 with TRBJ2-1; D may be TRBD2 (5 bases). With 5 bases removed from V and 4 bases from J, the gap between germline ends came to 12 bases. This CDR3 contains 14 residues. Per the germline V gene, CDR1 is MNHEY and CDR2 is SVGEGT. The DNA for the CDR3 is TGTGCCAGCAGTGAGCTAGCAGAATACAATGAGCAGTTCTTC. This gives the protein CASSELAEYNEQFF.

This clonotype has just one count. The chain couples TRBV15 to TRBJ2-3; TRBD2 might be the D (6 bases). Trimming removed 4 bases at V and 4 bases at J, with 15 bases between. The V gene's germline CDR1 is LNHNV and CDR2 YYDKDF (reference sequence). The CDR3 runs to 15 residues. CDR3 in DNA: TGTGCCACCAGCAAGGAGGGGTTCGTCGCAGATACGCAGTATTTT. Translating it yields CATSKEGFVADTQYF.

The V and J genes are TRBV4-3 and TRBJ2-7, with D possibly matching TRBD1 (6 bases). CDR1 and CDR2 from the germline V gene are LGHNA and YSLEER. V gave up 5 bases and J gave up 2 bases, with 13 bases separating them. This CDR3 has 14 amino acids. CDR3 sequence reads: CASSYSRGPYEQYF. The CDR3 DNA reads TGCGCCAGCAGCTACTCCAGGGGTCCCTACGAGCAGTACTTC.